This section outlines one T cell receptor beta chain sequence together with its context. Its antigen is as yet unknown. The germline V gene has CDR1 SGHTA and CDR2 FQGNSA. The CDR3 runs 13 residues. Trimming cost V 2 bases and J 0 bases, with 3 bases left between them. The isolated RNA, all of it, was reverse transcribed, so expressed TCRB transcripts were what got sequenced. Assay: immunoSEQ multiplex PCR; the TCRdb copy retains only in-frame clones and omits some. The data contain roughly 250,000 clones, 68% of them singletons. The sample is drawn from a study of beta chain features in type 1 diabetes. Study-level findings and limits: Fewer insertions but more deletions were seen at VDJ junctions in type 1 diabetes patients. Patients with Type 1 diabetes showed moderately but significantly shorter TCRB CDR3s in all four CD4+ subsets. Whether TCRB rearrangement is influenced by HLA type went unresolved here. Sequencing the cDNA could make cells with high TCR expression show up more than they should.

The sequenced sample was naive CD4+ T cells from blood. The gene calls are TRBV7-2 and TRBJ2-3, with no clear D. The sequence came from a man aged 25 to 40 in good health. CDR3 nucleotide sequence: TGTGCCAGCAGCTTATCTAGCACAGATACGCAGTATTTT. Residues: CASSLSSTDTQYF.